The present T cell receptor (beta chain) was sequenced within a study of OX40 agonist ivuxolimab in advanced cancers. Study as a whole: The diagnoses of dose-escalation patients were hepatocellular carcinoma, melanoma, renal cell or head and neck cancer. Antecedent anti-PD-1, anti-PD-L1 or anti-CTLA-4 therapy was permissible, with approximately 44% having received some. Study outcomes and limitations: The work left the antigen specificity of expanded peripheral T cells undetermined.

The CDR3 runs to 15 residues. V dropped 4 bases and J dropped 4; count of bases not matched to a gene: 10. Germline CDR1 and CDR2: SGDLS and YYNGEE. On this clone: Its antigen is as yet unknown.

Clones were sequenced by immunoSEQ multiplex PCR, and TCRdb holds only the in-frame ones, with some missing. The sample yields around 34,000 clones, roughly 84% seen once. Material: CD4+ or CD8+ T cells sorted from blood, obtained in a trial of the OX40 agonist ivuxolimab. V is TRBV9 and J is TRBJ2-5, with 7 bases lining up with TRBD2. This TCR was recovered from an adult with an advanced solid tumor such as melanoma, head and neck, liver or kidney cancer. The CDR3 sequence is CASSSRGTKVETQYF. CDR3 nucleotides: TGTGCCAGCAGCTCCCGAGGGACTAAAGTAGAGACCCAGTACTTC.